This record covers a single TCR beta chain. The data derive from a study of T-cell memory formation after mild COVID-19. The CDR3 is 16 amino acids. CDR1 is SGHTA and CDR2 is FQGNSA in the germline V gene. With 6 bases clipped from V and 12 bases from J, the junction kept 17 bases outside the gene matches. MiXCR, run by TCRdb on the 5' RACE reads, gives a single entry per CDR3 protein. The repertoire includes approximately 240,000 distinct CDR3 sequences, 16% of them detected once, and roughly 3.6% sits in the top ten. This clonotype was sampled from a man in his late teens or twenties who had mild COVID-19 (a few samples of this study predate the infection). Cell type and time point are not known. The source material was PBMCs or a T cell subset sorted from them (not recorded which). The rearrangement links TRBV7-2 to TRBJ2-3; 11 nucleotides agree with TRBD1. CDR3 in amino acids: CASRNPGQGVRLIQYF. CDR3 DNA sequence: TGTGCCAGCAGGAACCCGGGACAGGGGGTGAGACTTATCCAGTATTTT.